A selection of T cell receptor beta chains follows, all from one sample in a study of healthy donors' naive CD4 and CD8 T cells. TCRdb independently ran MiXCR on the reads; one entry per CDR3 protein. The top ten hold about 2.3% of the sample, which has 150,000 to 200,000 distinct CDR3 sequences, about 70% seen once. Sequencing was performed on naive CD4+ and CD8+ T cells sorted from blood, pooled from several donors. The origin of the receptors is a pool of human donors in good health; the sample pools cells from several healthy donors. Both conserved end residues are part of each CDR3. A D gene is named only where the DNA matches it firmly. Clone size is given for some rows only: seen once, a few or many times, or a class if the clone is expanded.

v_gene: TRBV6-5; abundance: once; d_gene: TRBD1; j_gene: TRBJ2-1; CDR3aa: CASSYTDRSGQFF; CDR3nt: TGTGCCAGCAGTTACACGGACAGGAGTGGGCAGTTCTTC
v_gene: TRBV15; abundance: NA; d_gene: TRBD2; j_gene: TRBJ2-1; CDR3aa: CATSRVSGGFNEQFF; CDR3nt: TGTGCCACCAGCAGAGTTAGCGGGGGGTTCAATGAGCAGTTCTTC
v_gene: TRBV27; abundance: few; d_gene: NA; j_gene: TRBJ1-5; CDR3aa: CASSPRAFRDNQPQHF; CDR3nt: TGTGCCAGCAGCCCCCGGGCTTTTCGCGATAATCAGCCCCAGCATTTT
v_gene: TRBV27; abundance: NA; d_gene: NA; j_gene: TRBJ1-5; CDR3aa: CASSPRWALGPNQPQHF; CDR3nt: TGTGCCAGCAGCCCTCGTTGGGCCTTGGGACCCAATCAGCCCCAGCATTTT
v_gene: TRBV29-1; abundance: NA; d_gene: NA; j_gene: TRBJ2-5; CDR3aa: CSVEGLDYQETQYF; CDR3nt: TGCAGCGTTGAAGGTTTGGACTACCAAGAGACCCAGTACTTC
v_gene: TRBV11-2; abundance: NA; d_gene: TRBD1; j_gene: TRBJ1-6; CDR3aa: CASSHGTGPERPLHF; CDR3nt: TGTGCCAGCAGCCACGGGACAGGGCCTGAGCGGCCCCTCCACTTT
v_gene: TRBV19; abundance: NA; d_gene: NA; j_gene: TRBJ1-5; CDR3aa: CASSMGPGHQPQHF; CDR3nt: TGTGCCAGTAGTATGGGCCCGGGGCATCAGCCCCAGCATTTT
v_gene: TRBV5-6; abundance: NA; d_gene: NA; j_gene: TRBJ2-3; CDR3aa: CASSLARVPDTQYF; CDR3nt: TGTGCCAGCAGCTTAGCCAGGGTCCCAGATACGCAGTATTTT
v_gene: TRBV6-5; abundance: few; d_gene: NA; j_gene: TRBJ1-1; CDR3aa: CASSQGTLSEAFF; CDR3nt: TGTGCCAGCAGTCAGGGGACATTATCTGAAGCTTTCTTT
v_gene: TRBV27; abundance: NA; d_gene: NA; j_gene: TRBJ2-3; CDR3aa: CASSLTARPTDTQYF; CDR3nt: TGTGCCAGCAGTCTGACAGCCAGACCCACAGATACGCAGTATTTT
v_gene: TRBV29-1; abundance: NA; d_gene: NA; j_gene: TRBJ1-2; CDR3aa: CSVVGSYGYTF; CDR3nt: TGCAGCGTTGTTGGCAGCTATGGCTACACCTTC
v_gene: TRBV29-1; abundance: NA; d_gene: NA; j_gene: TRBJ2-1; CDR3aa: CSVERGPDNEQFF; CDR3nt: TGCAGCGTTGAAAGGGGTCCAGACAATGAGCAGTTCTTC
v_gene: TRBV6-5; abundance: once; d_gene: NA; j_gene: TRBJ1-2; CDR3aa: CASSYSIARNNYGYTF; CDR3nt: TGTGCCAGCAGTTACTCGATCGCCAGGAATAACTATGGCTACACCTTC
v_gene: TRBV6-5; abundance: NA; d_gene: NA; j_gene: TRBJ2-7; CDR3aa: CASSYSPRGLYEQYF; CDR3nt: TGTGCCAGCAGTTACTCACCCAGGGGTCTATACGAGCAGTACTTC
v_gene: TRBV6-5; abundance: NA; d_gene: TRBD2; j_gene: TRBJ2-1; CDR3aa: CASSYSGGESDEQFF; CDR3nt: TGTGCCAGCAGTTACTCGGGAGGGGAGAGCGATGAGCAGTTCTTC
v_gene: TRBV27; abundance: NA; d_gene: NA; j_gene: TRBJ2-7; CDR3aa: CASSLGTNYEQYF; CDR3nt: TGTGCCAGCAGTTTAGGGACAAACTACGAGCAGTACTTC
v_gene: TRBV29-1; abundance: once; d_gene: TRBD2; j_gene: TRBJ2-7; CDR3aa: CSALAGGYEQYF; CDR3nt: TGCAGCGCTTTAGCGGGAGGGTACGAGCAGTACTTC
v_gene: TRBV2; abundance: NA; d_gene: NA; j_gene: TRBJ1-5; CDR3aa: CASRERGQPQHF; CDR3nt: TGTGCCAGCAGGGAAAGGGGTCAGCCCCAGCATTTT
v_gene: TRBV6-5; abundance: few; d_gene: NA; j_gene: TRBJ2-3; CDR3aa: CASRTGPDTQYF; CDR3nt: TGTGCCAGCAGAACAGGGCCAGATACGCAGTATTTT
v_gene: TRBV6-1; abundance: NA; d_gene: NA; j_gene: TRBJ2-7; CDR3aa: CASSEGLYYEQYF; CDR3nt: TGTGCCAGCAGTGAAGGTCTATACTACGAGCAGTACTTC
v_gene: TRBV19; abundance: few; d_gene: NA; j_gene: TRBJ1-2; CDR3aa: CASSIWPAGYGYTF; CDR3nt: TGTGCCAGTAGTATTTGGCCGGCCGGATATGGCTACACCTTC
v_gene: TRBV29-1; abundance: NA; d_gene: NA; j_gene: TRBJ2-3; CDR3aa: CSVESFVTSTDTQYF; CDR3nt: TGCAGCGTTGAGTCGTTCGTGACTAGCACAGATACGCAGTATTTT
v_gene: TRBV27; abundance: few; d_gene: NA; j_gene: TRBJ2-1; CDR3aa: CASSWGVYNEQFF; CDR3nt: TGTGCCAGCAGTTGGGGCGTCTACAATGAGCAGTTCTTC
v_gene: TRBV29-1; abundance: NA; d_gene: NA; j_gene: TRBJ1-2; CDR3aa: CSETRANYGYTF; CDR3nt: TGCAGCGAAACGCGAGCTAACTATGGCTACACCTTC
v_gene: TRBV12-3/TRBV12-4; abundance: NA; d_gene: NA; j_gene: TRBJ1-1; CDR3aa: CASSVRRGTEAFF; CDR3nt: TGTGCCAGCAGTGTCCGTCGAGGCACTGAAGCTTTCTTT
v_gene: TRBV29-1; abundance: NA; d_gene: NA; j_gene: TRBJ1-1; CDR3aa: CSVEVGRRNTEAFF; CDR3nt: TGCAGCGTTGAAGTGGGACGGAGAAACACTGAAGCTTTCTTT
v_gene: TRBV27; abundance: NA; d_gene: TRBD1; j_gene: TRBJ2-7; CDR3aa: CASRAWDRGFEQYF; CDR3nt: TGTGCCAGTAGGGCCTGGGACAGGGGTTTTGAGCAGTACTTC
v_gene: TRBV18; abundance: NA; d_gene: NA; j_gene: TRBJ2-1; CDR3aa: CASSPVAGNEQFF; CDR3nt: TGTGCCAGCTCACCTGTAGCCGGTAATGAGCAGTTCTTC
v_gene: TRBV19; abundance: NA; d_gene: TRBD2; j_gene: TRBJ2-5; CDR3aa: CASRERGLETQYF; CDR3nt: TGTGCCAGTAGGGAGCGGGGTTTGGAGACCCAGTACTTC
v_gene: TRBV10-3; abundance: NA; d_gene: NA; j_gene: TRBJ1-1; CDR3aa: CAISEMGGLSAFF; CDR3nt: TGTGCCATCAGTGAGATGGGAGGCCTATCGGCTTTCTTT
v_gene: TRBV6-5; abundance: NA; d_gene: TRBD1; j_gene: TRBJ1-5; CDR3aa: CASRLGTGIQPQHF; CDR3nt: TGTGCCAGCAGACTAGGGACAGGGATTCAGCCCCAGCATTTT
v_gene: TRBV19; abundance: NA; d_gene: TRBD2; j_gene: TRBJ2-1; CDR3aa: CASMTSGSYNEQFF; CDR3nt: TGTGCCAGCATGACTAGCGGCTCCTACAATGAGCAGTTCTTC
v_gene: TRBV6-1; abundance: NA; d_gene: NA; j_gene: TRBJ2-6; CDR3aa: CASSEYTGIISGANVLTF; CDR3nt: TGTGCCAGCAGTGAATACACAGGGATCATCTCTGGGGCCAACGTCCTGACTTTC
v_gene: TRBV2; abundance: NA; d_gene: TRBD1; j_gene: TRBJ2-7; CDR3aa: CASNPTGRVHEQYF; CDR3nt: TGTGCCAGCAATCCGACAGGGAGAGTCCACGAGCAGTACTTC
v_gene: TRBV11-2; abundance: few; d_gene: TRBD2; j_gene: TRBJ2-7; CDR3aa: CATTPTLAGRRYEQYF; CDR3nt: TGTGCCACCACCCCTACTCTAGCGGGCCGCCGGTACGAGCAGTACTTC
v_gene: TRBV5-1; abundance: NA; d_gene: NA; j_gene: TRBJ2-1; CDR3aa: CASSQRTKTTYNEQFF; CDR3nt: TGCGCCAGCAGCCAGAGGACAAAAACAACCTACAATGAGCAGTTCTTC
v_gene: TRBV10-2; abundance: once; d_gene: NA; j_gene: TRBJ1-2; CDR3aa: CASSEVDTYGYTF; CDR3nt: TGCGCCAGCAGTGAGGTGGACACCTATGGCTACACCTTC
v_gene: TRBV20-1; abundance: NA; d_gene: TRBD1; j_gene: TRBJ2-7; CDR3aa: CSARGVGTVDYEQYF; CDR3nt: TGCAGTGCCCGTGGAGTCGGGACAGTCGACTACGAGCAGTACTTC
v_gene: TRBV29-1; abundance: NA; d_gene: NA; j_gene: TRBJ2-1; CDR3aa: CSGRDGRYNEQFF; CDR3nt: TGCAGCGGCCGGGACGGAAGATACAATGAGCAGTTCTTC
v_gene: TRBV5-4; abundance: few; d_gene: NA; j_gene: TRBJ1-2; CDR3aa: CASSLGGGNGYGYTF; CDR3nt: TGTGCCAGCAGCTTGGGTGGGGGAAACGGCTATGGCTACACCTTC
v_gene: TRBV27; abundance: NA; d_gene: NA; j_gene: TRBJ2-3; CDR3aa: CASSWGVSSTDTQYF; CDR3nt: TGTGCCAGCAGTTGGGGAGTTAGTTCAACAGATACGCAGTATTTT
v_gene: TRBV29-1; abundance: NA; d_gene: NA; j_gene: TRBJ2-7; CDR3aa: CSVQGSSYEQYF; CDR3nt: TGCAGCGTTCAGGGGAGCTCCTACGAGCAGTACTTC
v_gene: TRBV5-6; abundance: NA; d_gene: NA; j_gene: TRBJ2-5; CDR3aa: CASSLVRVIQETQYF; CDR3nt: TGTGCCAGCAGCTTGGTTCGGGTTATACAAGAGACCCAGTACTTC
v_gene: TRBV11-2; abundance: NA; d_gene: NA; j_gene: TRBJ2-7; CDR3aa: CASSLAIGTEQYF; CDR3nt: TGTGCCAGCAGCTTGGCTATCGGGACAGAGCAGTACTTC
v_gene: TRBV5-6; abundance: NA; d_gene: NA; j_gene: TRBJ2-3; CDR3aa: CASSLSTDTQYF; CDR3nt: TGTGCCAGCAGCTTATCAACAGATACGCAGTATTTT
v_gene: TRBV4-3; abundance: NA; d_gene: NA; j_gene: TRBJ1-2; CDR3aa: CASSQDGQFYGYTF; CDR3nt: TGCGCCAGCAGCCAGGATGGACAGTTCTATGGCTACACCTTC
v_gene: TRBV29-1; abundance: NA; d_gene: NA; j_gene: TRBJ2-1; CDR3aa: CSVAEVGNNEQFF; CDR3nt: TGCAGCGTTGCCGAAGTAGGGAACAATGAGCAGTTCTTC
v_gene: TRBV29-1; abundance: NA; d_gene: TRBD1; j_gene: TRBJ1-1; CDR3aa: CSVEGGQGGMTEAFF; CDR3nt: TGCAGCGTTGAAGGCGGACAGGGAGGGATGACTGAAGCTTTCTTT
v_gene: TRBV29-1; abundance: NA; d_gene: TRBD2; j_gene: TRBJ2-1; CDR3aa: CSVGGLATAEQFF; CDR3nt: TGCAGCGTTGGGGGACTAGCGACTGCTGAGCAGTTCTTC
v_gene: TRBV5-1; abundance: NA; d_gene: TRBD1; j_gene: TRBJ2-1; CDR3aa: CASSTGGTEQFF; CDR3nt: TGCGCCAGCAGTACAGGGGGCACTGAGCAGTTCTTC
v_gene: TRBV13; abundance: NA; d_gene: NA; j_gene: TRBJ2-1; CDR3aa: CASSPSGRYNEQFF; CDR3nt: TGTGCCAGCAGCCCATCGGGACGGTACAATGAGCAGTTCTTC
v_gene: TRBV6-5; abundance: NA; d_gene: NA; j_gene: TRBJ2-1; CDR3aa: CASSYGTSSVFF; CDR3nt: TGTGCCAGCAGTTACGGTACATCTAGCGTATTCTTC
v_gene: TRBV14; abundance: NA; d_gene: TRBD1; j_gene: TRBJ2-7; CDR3aa: CASSQVRDRGREQYF; CDR3nt: TGTGCCAGCAGCCAAGTACGGGACAGGGGGCGCGAGCAGTACTTC
v_gene: TRBV15; abundance: once; d_gene: TRBD1; j_gene: TRBJ1-3; CDR3aa: CATSRGQGADSGNTIYF; CDR3nt: TGTGCCACCAGCAGAGGACAGGGGGCTGACTCTGGAAACACCATATATTTT
v_gene: TRBV19; abundance: few; d_gene: NA; j_gene: TRBJ1-1; CDR3aa: CASSGGQMNTEAFF; CDR3nt: TGTGCCAGTAGTGGCGGACAGATGAACACTGAAGCTTTCTTT
v_gene: TRBV27; abundance: NA; d_gene: TRBD1; j_gene: TRBJ2-1; CDR3aa: CASKSGTGFNEQFF; CDR3nt: TGTGCCAGTAAGTCCGGGACAGGGTTCAATGAGCAGTTCTTC
v_gene: TRBV30; abundance: NA; d_gene: NA; j_gene: TRBJ2-4; CDR3aa: CAWSLTGTGRNIQYF; CDR3nt: TGTGCCTGGAGTTTGACCGGGACCGGGAGAAACATTCAGTACTTC
v_gene: TRBV6-5; abundance: few; d_gene: NA; j_gene: TRBJ2-5; CDR3aa: CASSYDDLAREETQYF; CDR3nt: TGTGCCAGCAGTTACGACGACTTAGCGCGGGAAGAGACCCAGTACTTC
v_gene: TRBV12-5; abundance: NA; d_gene: NA; j_gene: TRBJ1-5; CDR3aa: CASGPVGGQPQHF; CDR3nt: TGTGCTAGTGGCCCCGTCGGGGGACAGCCCCAGCATTTT